A selection of T cell receptor beta chains follows, all from one sample in a study of response to subunit inactivated influenza vaccine. TCRdb passed the RT-PCR reads through MiXCR, listing each CDR3 protein once. The table has 450,000 to 600,000 distinct CDR3 sequences, approximately 7.6% seen once. The starting material was PBMCs from blood, obtained less than 30 months after vaccination. These receptor sequences come from a man aged 45-69 years who received an inactivated influenza vaccine. CDR3s leave out the opening cysteine and the closing phenylalanine or tryptophan. Fields, in order: J gene, V gene, CDR3 protein.

TRBJ1-6 TRBV6-2/TRBV6-3 ASRGQLSSYNSPLH
TRBJ2-5 TRBV5-1 ASSLGRDRKETQY
TRBJ2-5 TRBV19 ASSIRGTAPRTQY
TRBJ2-3 TRBV24-1 ATSDFSQGLPRGQY
TRBJ2-3 TRBV7-2 ASSFAGTPRDTQY
TRBJ2-1 TRBV29-1 SVDDEGPSSYNEQF
TRBJ2-3 TRBV29-1 SARTGYTDTQY
TRBJ2-1 TRBV3-1 ASSQGSGGYNEQF
TRBJ1-1 TRBV2 ASNGRGDRLITEAF
TRBJ2-7 TRBV5-4 ASSLEPRGKGEQY
TRBJ2-7 TRBV20-1 SAAKLARGYEQY
TRBJ2-1 TRBV11-3 ASSEQGKYNEQF
TRBJ2-3 TRBV9 ASSEGTSGQTDTQY
TRBJ2-7 TRBV5-1 ASSGEGTGIYEQY
TRBJ2-7 TRBV10-2 ASKASSGGYEQY
TRBJ2-6 TRBV11-1 ASSLAPGGSGANVLT
TRBJ2-2 TRBV6-1 ASMRGVSGELF
TRBJ2-3 TRBV20-1 SATSAQLSTDTQY
TRBJ1-2 TRBV30 ALSEGPWYGYT
TRBJ2-1 TRBV5-1 ASSLGDYSLYNEQF
TRBJ2-4 TRBV5-1 ASSVDQMGTRLY
TRBJ1-1 TRBV2 ASSDQGAITEAF
TRBJ2-7 TRBV3-1 ASSQGRGMFYEQY
TRBJ2-3 TRBV9 ASSEFGGLGTDTQY
TRBJ2-3 TRBV7-8 ASSLFQDRGRKDTQY
TRBJ2-1 TRBV29-1 SVSFGNEQF
TRBJ2-5 TRBV5-1 ASSLEAPQGGETQY
TRBJ2-7 TRBV25-1 ASSESSGFPSYEQY
TRBJ2-5 TRBV12-3/TRBV12-4 ASKFLETQY
TRBJ2-3 TRBV20-1 SALGGAGGTDTQY
TRBJ1-1 TRBV29-1 SDRRMNTEAF
TRBJ2-3 TRBV27 ASSLRQINLDTQY
TRBJ1-1 TRBV5-6 ASSLGRYFEAF
TRBJ2-1 TRBV4-1 ASSQPVGRSYNEQF
TRBJ1-1 TRBV21-1 ASSKVYRQGGNTEAF
TRBJ2-3 TRBV6-5 ASSYSFTDTQY
TRBJ2-1 TRBV6-1 ASSPLAGFNNEQF
TRBJ2-2 TRBV7-9 ASREAGGLSGELF